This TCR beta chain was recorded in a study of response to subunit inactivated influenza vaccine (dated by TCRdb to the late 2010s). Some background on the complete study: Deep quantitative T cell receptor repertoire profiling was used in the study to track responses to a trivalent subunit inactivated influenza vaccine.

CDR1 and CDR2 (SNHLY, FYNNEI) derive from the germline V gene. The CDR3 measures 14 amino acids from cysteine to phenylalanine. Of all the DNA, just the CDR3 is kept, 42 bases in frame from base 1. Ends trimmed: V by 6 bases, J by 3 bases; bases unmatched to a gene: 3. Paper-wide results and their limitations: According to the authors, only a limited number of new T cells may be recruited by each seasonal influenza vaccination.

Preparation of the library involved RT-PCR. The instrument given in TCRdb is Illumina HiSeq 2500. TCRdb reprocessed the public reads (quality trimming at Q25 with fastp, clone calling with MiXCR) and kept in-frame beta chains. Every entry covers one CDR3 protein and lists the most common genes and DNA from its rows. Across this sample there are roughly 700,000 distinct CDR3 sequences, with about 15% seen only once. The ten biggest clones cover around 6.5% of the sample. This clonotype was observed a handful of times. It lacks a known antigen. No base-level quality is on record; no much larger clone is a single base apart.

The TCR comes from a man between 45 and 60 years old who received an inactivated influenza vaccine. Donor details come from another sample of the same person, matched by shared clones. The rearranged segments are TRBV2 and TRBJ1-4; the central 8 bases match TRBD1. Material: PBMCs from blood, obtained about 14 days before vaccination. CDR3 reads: CASRRTGPNEKLFF. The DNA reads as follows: TGTGCCAGCAGGAGGACAGGGCCTAATGAAAAACTGTTTTTT. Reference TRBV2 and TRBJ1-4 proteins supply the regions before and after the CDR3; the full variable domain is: EPEVTQTPSHQVTQMGQEVILRCVPISNHLYFYWYRQILGQKVEFLVSFYNNEISEKSEIFDDQFSVERPDGSNFTLKIRSTKLEDSAMYFCASRRTGPNEKLFFGSGTQLSVL.